These 24 T cell receptor beta chains were all obtained from the same sample, sequenced in a study of blood T cell repertoires in COVID-19. Clones were read by immunoSEQ multiplex PCR, and TCRdb kept only the in-frame ones, dropping some. Among hundreds of thousands of clones listed, 88% were seen once. Sequencing was done on a sample of PBMCs or T cells enriched from blood (not recorded which). The origin of the receptors is a woman in her forties with acute COVID-19.

The chain uses TRBV6-5 and TRBJ2-7; the D gene is possibly TRBD2 (5 bases). CDR1 is MNHEY and CDR2 is SVGAGI in the germline V gene. The CDR3 consists of 14 residues. Trimming pared 8 bases from V and 5 bases from J, leaving 19 bases between. The CDR3 loop reads CASGVGLPFHEQYF. Here the CDR3 DNA reads TGTGCCAGCGGGGTTGGACTGCCTTTCCACGAGCAGTACTTC.

This chain links TRBV7-9 with TRBJ2-2, with 8 bases identical to TRBD2. The V and J ends lost 4 bases and 7 bases, in that order; junction bases with no gene match: 14. This CDR3 is built from 17 residues. The germline gives CDR1 SEHNR, CDR2 FQNEAQ (reference sequence). Here the CDR3 reads CASSSRPVAGYNGELFF. The CDR3 DNA follows: TGTGCCAGCAGCTCCCGGCCGGTAGCGGGATATAACGGGGAGCTGTTTTTT.

The V call is TRBV7-2, the J call TRBJ1-2; a possible D gene is TRBD1 (5 bases). Germline lookup yields CDR1 SGHTA and CDR2 FQGNSA. Trimming removed 1 base at V and 0 bases at J, with 9 bases between. The CDR3 is made up of 15 amino acids. CDR3 in DNA: TGTGCCAGCAGCTTAGTCGCGGGGGCTAACTATGGCTACACCTTC. Residues: CASSLVAGANYGYTF.

The rearrangement joins TRBV6-5 to TRBJ1-3; D not certain. The CDR3 contains 15 residues. Trimming cost V 2 bases and J 2 bases, with 10 bases left between them. CDR1 and CDR2 (germline): MNHEY, SVGAGI. The DNA of the CDR3 is TGTGCCAGCAGTTACGCACGGGGTCCTGGAAACACCATATATTTT. Translating it yields CASSYARGPGNTIYF.

This rearrangement joins TRBV19 to TRBJ2-1, with 9 positions matching TRBD2. Germline CDR1 reads LNHDA; CDR2 reads SQIVND (reference sequence). The J segment lost 0 bases and the V segment lost 5 bases, leaving 2 bases of the junction unmatched. The CDR3 loop spans 15 amino acids. DNA of the CDR3: TGTGCCAGTAGTTTTAGCGGGAGCTCCTACAATGAGCAGTTCTTC. Amino acid sequence: CASSFSGSSYNEQFF.

This chain links TRBV30 with TRBJ2-3, with 12 bases identical to TRBD2. CDR3 length: 14 amino acids. Germline CDR1 GTSNPN, CDR2 SVGIG (reference sequence). V shed 3 bases, J shed 7 bases, and the junction held 5 bases outside the gene matches. CDR3 region: CAWSLAGGLNTQYF. CDR3 nucleotides: TGTGCCTGGAGCCTAGCGGGAGGGCTCAATACGCAGTATTTT. Using reference TRBV30 and TRBJ2-3 for the parts outside the CDR3, the full variable domain is SQTIHQWPATLVQPVGSPLSLECTVEGTSNPNLYWYRQAAGRGLQLLFYSVGIGQISSEVPQNLSASRPQDRQFILSSKKLLLSDSGFYLCAWSLAGGLNTQYFGPGTRLTVL.

This clone appeared a single time. The chain recombines TRBV5-4 with TRBJ2-7; TRBD2 matches at 10 bases. V was pared by 4 bases and J by 3 bases, with 4 bases of the junction left unmatched. CDR1 is SGHNT and CDR2 is YYREEE in the germline V gene (reference sequence). The CDR3 runs 14 residues. The DNA of the CDR3 is TGTGCCAGCAGCCCTAGGACTAGCGGCTACGAGCAGTACTTC. Translating gives CASSPRTSGYEQYF.

This chain joins TRBV12-3 or TRBV12-4 and TRBJ1-2, with a possible D match to TRBD1 (6 bases). Trimming left V 6 bases short and J 14 bases short, with 19 bases between. The CDR3 spans 12 residues. The CDR3 protein is CASSKTGPLSTF. The CDR3 coding sequence is TGTGCCAGCAGCAAGACAGGTCCCCTCTCTACCTTC.

This chain joins TRBV19 and TRBJ1-5; 9 bases match TRBD1. The CDR3 has 14 residues. The ends lost 0 bases at V and 9 bases at J; junction bases unmatched: 3. The germline V gene has CDR1 LNHDA and CDR2 SQIVND (reference sequence). CDR3 nucleotides: TGTGCCAGTAGTATAGAGACAGGGGGAGGGCCCCAGCATTTT. Translation: CASSIETGGGPQHF.

For the CDR3, the DNA is TGTGCCAGCAGCCCAGCCTCAGGCGACGAGCAGTACTTC. It encodes CASSPASGDEQYF. This chain joins TRBV4-2 and TRBJ2-7, with no clear D. CDR1 and CDR2 from the germline V gene are LGHNA and YNFKEQ. This CDR3 is 13 amino acids long. Trimming took 4 bases from V and 5 from J, leaving 12 bases between them.

This clone was observed a handful of times. J is TRBJ2-2 and V is TRBV7-2; TRBD2 matches at 8 bases. The CDR3 extends over 16 amino acids. Germline V gene sequence: CDR1 SGHTA, CDR2 FQGNSA. V shed 4 bases, J shed 4 bases, and the junction held 8 bases outside the gene matches. The CDR3 region is CASSSPGGPVTGELFF. The CDR3 region has the DNA TGTGCCAGCAGCTCCCCGGGAGGGCCGGTCACCGGGGAGCTGTTTTTT.

The chain links TRBV9 to TRBJ1-2, with 9 bases aligning to TRBD1. The CDR3 is made up of 15 amino acids. Germline V lookup: CDR1 SGDLS, CDR2 YYNGEE. V gave up 3 bases and J gave up 4 bases; unmatched junction bases: 7. The CDR3 protein is CASSAHWDRAYGYTF. For the CDR3, the DNA is TGTGCCAGCAGCGCTCATTGGGACAGGGCCTATGGCTACACCTTC.

The gene calls are TRBV5-1 and TRBJ2-7, with 11 bases matching TRBD2. The CDR3 totals 17 residues. Germline-derived CDR1 and CDR2 are SGHRS and YFSETQ. V was pared by 4 bases and J by 4 bases, with 13 bases of the junction left unmatched. The CDR3 DNA follows: TGCGCCAGCAGCCGACTTATAGCGGGAGGGGACGGGTACGAGCAGTACTTC. It is translated as CASSRLIAGGDGYEQYF.

The rearrangement joins TRBV25-1 to TRBJ1-1; D is undetermined. Germline V CDR1 and CDR2: MGHDK, SYGVNS. The V gene lost 4 bases and the J gene lost 0 bases, with 9 bases spanning the gap. The CDR3 loop spans 14 amino acids. The DNA for the CDR3 is TGTGCCAGCAGTGGGCAATTGTTGAACACTGAAGCTTTCTTT. This gives the protein CASSGQLLNTEAFF.

The rearrangement joins TRBV25-1 to TRBJ1-2, with 7 bases aligning to TRBD1. J gave up 4 bases and V 2 bases, and 7 bases lay outside the gene matches. Germline CDR1 is MGHDK and CDR2 is SYGVNS. The CDR3 runs to 15 residues. The CDR3 bases are TGTGCCAGCAGTGAAGTCGACAGGGTTATCTATGGCTACACCTTC. Encoded protein: CASSEVDRVIYGYTF.

V is TRBV7-9 and J is TRBJ2-1; 10 nucleotides line up with TRBD2. The germline V gene encodes CDR1 SEHNR and CDR2 FQNEAQ (reference sequence). Trimming at V came to 3 bases and at J to 8 bases, leaving 7 bases not matched to a gene. The CDR3 consists of 15 residues. CDR3 DNA: TGTGCCAGCAGCTTTTATCTAGCGGGAGAGGATGAGCAGTTCTTC. The encoded protein is CASSFYLAGEDEQFF.

The count of this clone is one. The rearrangement uses TRBV28 and TRBJ1-3; a possible D gene is TRBD1 (6 bases). The CDR3 runs to 14 residues. With 7 bases removed from V and 4 bases from J, the gap between germline ends came to 14 bases. From germline, CDR1 is MDHEN and CDR2 SYDVKM. CDR3 sequence: CASTQRTAGNTIYF. CDR3 sequence (DNA): TGTGCCAGCACCCAAAGGACAGCCGGAAACACCATATATTTT. Full variable domain (outside the CDR3, taken from reference TRBV28 and TRBJ1-3): DVKVTQSSRYLVKRTGEKVFLECVQDMDHENMFWYRQDPGLGLRLIYFSYDVKMKEKGDIPEGYSVSREKKERFSLILESASTNQTSMYLCASTQRTAGNTIYFGEGSWLTVV.

J is TRBJ2-1 and V is TRBV5-1, with 12 bases matching TRBD1. The CDR3 contains 14 residues. Unmatched junction bases numbered 4, after V lost 4 bases and J lost 8 bases. CDR1 is SGHRS, CDR2 YFSETQ, per germline. CDR3 residues: CASSGGQGADEQFF. In DNA, the CDR3 is TGCGCCAGCAGCGGGGGACAGGGGGCGGATGAGCAGTTCTTC.

The rearrangement joins TRBV30 to TRBJ2-1; 9 bases align to TRBD2. Germline values: CDR1 GTSNPN, CDR2 SVGIG (reference sequence). J was trimmed by 7 bases and V by 3 bases; bases with no gene match: 10. This CDR3 comprises 15 residues. As DNA, the CDR3 is TGTGCCTGGAGCAAATCCCTAGCGGGACTGAATGAGCAGTTCTTC. Amino acid sequence: CAWSKSLAGLNEQFF.

J is TRBJ2-1 and V is TRBV7-9; 9 bases are a match to TRBD2. The length of the CDR3 is 16 residues. V gave up 5 bases and J gave up 3 bases; unmatched junction bases: 8. Germline assignment: CDR1 SEHNR and CDR2 FQNEAQ (reference sequence). CDR3 in DNA: TGTGCCAGCAGCCCCCATAGCGGGAGTGGCTACAATGAGCAGTTCTTC. It translates to CASSPHSGSGYNEQFF.

The CDR3 bases are TGTGCCACCAGTGACGGGACAGGGGCCTCCTACGAGCAGTACTTC. Protein product: CATSDGTGASYEQYF. This rearrangement joins TRBV24-1 to TRBJ2-7; TRBD1 matches at 10 bases. The germline gives CDR1 KGHDR, CDR2 SFDVKD. The CDR3 loop spans 15 amino acids. V shed 4 bases, J shed 0 bases, and the junction held 2 bases outside the gene matches.

The chain is built from TRBV5-1 and TRBJ1-1; 7 nucleotides match TRBD1. CDR1 is SGHRS, CDR2 YFSETQ, per germline. V lost 5 bases, J lost 3 bases, and 7 bases stayed unmatched. This CDR3 comprises 14 residues. CDR3 sequence (DNA): TGCGCCAGCAGGTTAACAGGGGATCACACTGAAGCTTTCTTT. Amino acid sequence: CASRLTGDHTEAFF.

The CDR3 here is CASSQLSSTDTQYF. CDR3 nucleotide sequence: TGTGCCAGCAGCCAACTGAGTTCAACAGATACGCAGTATTTT. The genes are TRBV14 and TRBJ2-3; D not certain. The CDR3 extends over 14 amino acids. Germline assignment: CDR1 SGHDN and CDR2 FVKESK. The V gene lost 2 bases and the J gene lost 3 bases, with 9 bases spanning the gap. Complete variable domain (other parts from reference TRBV14 and TRBJ2-3): EAGVTQFPSHSVIEKGQTVTLRCDPISGHDNLYWYRRVMGKEIKFLLHFVKESKQDESGMPNNRFLAERTGGTYSTLKVQPAELEDSGVYFCASSQLSSTDTQYFGPGTRLTVL.

This clone was counted a single time. The chain employs TRBV4-1 and TRBJ1-5; perhaps TRBD1 as D (5 bases). CDR3 length: 15 residues. The germline gives CDR1 MGHRA, CDR2 YSYEKL. V was clipped by 1 base and J by 6 bases, with 13 bases between them. CDR3 in amino acids: CASSQAPQGAQPQHF. The CDR3 DNA follows: TGCGCCAGCAGCCAAGCTCCCCAGGGTGCTCAGCCCCAGCATTTT.